The text below deals with one T cell receptor (beta chain). Its specific antigen is unknown. It has no much larger one-base neighbor in the sample; base qualities were not kept. The sample comes from a study of technical replicates of blood from a handful of donors (TCRdb year 2017). The library was built by means of the immunoSEQ multiplex PCR assay. The source is immuneACCESS, and TCRdb retained only in-frame sequences with V and J called. Part of the clones is not carried over; for the studies checked, unresolved V genes explain less than half of this, and the remainder is unexplained. The sample includes 80,000 or so clones, with 95% to 98% observed a single time. The ten biggest clones cover 0.2% to 0.25% of the sample. The CDR3 runs 15 residues from the cysteine to the phenylalanine. The CDR3 DNA has 45 bases and is translated from base 1. V and J are trimmed by 5 bases and 14 bases, and the gene matches miss 12 bases of the junction. The germline V gene (reference sequence) yields MNHNY for CDR1 and SVGAGI for CDR2.

The V and J segments used are TRBV6-6 and TRBJ2-3; TRBD2 matches 14 bases in the middle. The sequence came from a human donor in good health. The sequencing sample was made of T cells isolated from PBMCs. DNA sequence: TGTGCCAGCAGTCCGGAAGGACTAGCGGGAGGTGTGGCGTATTTT. It is translated as CASSPEGLAGGVAYF.